Here is one TCR beta chain with its context. What it binds is unknown. This sample was taken from a study of T cells in localized non-small cell lung cancer. Study-wide points: Uninvolved adjacent lung showed the highest T cell clonality, exceeding tumor. Owing to sequencing of a solitary tumor region, heterogeneity cannot be discounted.

Data came from immunoSEQ multiplex PCR; TCRdb stores just in-frame clones and leaves some out. The data hold 20,000 or so clones, with approximately 90% observed a single time. V gave up 0 bases and J gave up 4 bases, with 9 bases separating them. This CDR3 contains 15 residues. Germline assignment: CDR1 MNHEY and CDR2 SVGAGI. V usage is TRBV6-5 and J usage is TRBJ1-4; D is unresolved. The source material was peripheral blood, sampled before any cancer treatment. The TCR comes from a male donor aged 60 or over with stage I squamous cell lung carcinoma. The CDR3 spells CASSYSGGGNEKLFF. CDR3 in DNA: TGTGCCAGCAGTTACTCCGGTGGTGGTAATGAAAAACTGTTTTTT.